This T cell receptor (beta chain) appears in the sequencing data of a study of blood T cell repertoires in COVID-19. The overall study: Acute and convalescent COVID-19 specimens originated in the United States, Italy and Spain.

Per the germline V gene, CDR1 is KGHSH and CDR2 is LQKENI. This CDR3 region has 14 residues. J gave up 3 bases and V 3 bases, and 4 bases lay outside the gene matches. Authors' analysis steps: The assay estimated nucleated cells by amplifying reference gene primers. TCRdb's copy holds only in-frame clones and misses some; the assay was immunoSEQ multiplex PCR. Clone size and V and J calls were adopted from that table, with D and trimming inferred from the DNA. The sample has about 260,000 clones; 75% to 90% are singletons. This clone was found a few times. This chain links TRBV18 with TRBJ2-7, with 8 positions matching TRBD1. The material sequenced was peripheral blood. The TCR originated in a woman aged 50 to 60 who had recovered from COVID-19. The CDR3 region has the DNA TGTGCCAGCTCACCCAGGACAGGGCTCTACGAGCAGTACTTC. Amino acids: CASSPRTGLYEQYF.